These 23 T cell receptor beta chains share one sample of origin, sequenced in a study of control samples from healthy donors and cancer patients (TCRdb year 2020). Libraries came from the immunoSEQ multiplex PCR assay. The clones in this table, taken by TCRdb from immuneACCESS, are in-frame only. Not every clone is retained; where verified, under half of the shortfall comes from an unresolved V gene, and the cause of the rest is unknown. The sample yields 100,000 to 110,000 clones; less than 90% were counted once. The ten largest clonotypes hold roughly 18% of the sample. The sequenced material came from blood. These receptors all come from a woman aged 45 to 65 in good health.

This clone turned up a few times. This sequence joins TRBV12-5 and TRBJ1-2; 9 nucleotides line up with TRBD1. Trimming at V came to 0 bases and at J to 5 bases, leaving 7 bases not matched to a gene. Germline-derived CDR1 and CDR2 are LGHNT and FRNRAP. CDR3 length: 16 amino acids. CDR3 nucleotides: TGTGCTAGTGGTTTGGTCACACAGGGGACAGGGTATGGCTACACCTTC. Translated: CASGLVTQGTGYGYTF.

This clone occurred a few times. The chain couples TRBV6-6 to TRBJ1-6, with D hard to call. The CDR3 has 15 residues. Germline CDR1 MNHNY, CDR2 SVGAGI (reference sequence). V was cut by 2 bases and J by 5 bases, with 10 bases left in between. CDR3 DNA: TGTGCCAGCAGTTACCTAGAAACCGATAATTCACCCCTCCACTTT. It is translated as CASSYLETDNSPLHF.

The chain uses TRBV7-2 and TRBJ1-3, with D tentatively TRBD1 (6 bases). V was clipped by 7 bases and J by 7 bases, with 17 bases between them. The V gene's germline CDR1 is SGHTA and CDR2 FQGNSA. This CDR3 has 14 residues. The CDR3 spells CASTYTGPRNTIYF. CDR3 DNA sequence: TGTGCCAGCACTTATACAGGGCCTCGTAACACCATATATTTT.

To note about this clone: This specimen includes other DNA sequences encoding the same CDR3. The CDR3 DNA is TGTGCCAGCAGTTTGACAGTGAACACTGAAGCTTTCTTT. Translation: CASSLTVNTEAFF. The chain carries TRBV6-5 and TRBJ1-1; a possible D gene is TRBD1 (5 bases). The CDR3 covers 13 residues. V was cut by 4 bases and J by 0 bases, with 6 bases left in between. The germline V gene has CDR1 MNHEY and CDR2 SVGAGI.

This chain uses TRBV9 with TRBJ1-3; D gene uncertain. CDR1 is SGDLS, CDR2 YYNGEE, per germline. This CDR3 has 15 residues. Trimming left V 0 bases short and J 0 bases short, with 7 bases between. The CDR3 loop reads CASSVDPASGNTIYF. For the CDR3, the DNA is TGTGCCAGCAGCGTAGACCCGGCCTCTGGAAACACCATATATTTT.

The V call is TRBV4-2, the J call TRBJ2-7; D is perhaps TRBD2 (6 bases). The CDR3 length is 13 residues. V shed 6 bases and J shed 6 bases, with 15 bases lying between them. Germline V CDR1 and CDR2: LGHNA, YNFKEQ. The CDR3 coding sequence is TGTGCCAGCAGTGGCGGGACTGTGTTCGAGCAGTACTTC. Its protein product is CASSGGTVFEQYF.

The V and J genes are TRBV29-1 and TRBJ1-2, with D unclear. The V end was cut by 4 bases, the J end by 3 bases, with 12 bases between. Germline CDR1 SQVTM, CDR2 ANQGSEA. The CDR3 is made up of 13 amino acids. In DNA form, the CDR3 reads TGCAGCGTTGCCTTCGTCAGCTACTATGGCTACACCTTC. Its protein product is CSVAFVSYYGYTF.

This chain joins TRBV19 and TRBJ1-1; no clear D gene. There are 12 residues in the CDR3. From germline, CDR1 is LNHDA and CDR2 SQIVND (reference sequence). V gave up 5 bases and J gave up 7 bases, with 11 bases separating them. Written as DNA, the CDR3 is TGTGCCAGTAGTCTCCGAAGAGGTGAAGCTTTCTTT. Its translation: CASSLRRGEAFF.

The rearrangement uses TRBV30 and TRBJ2-7; perhaps TRBD1 as D (5 bases). Germline CDR1 is GTSNPN and CDR2 is SVGIG (reference sequence). V was pared by 8 bases and J by 2 bases, with 19 bases between. The CDR3 is made up of 14 amino acids. DNA for the CDR3: TGTGCCGGGAATCAACAGGTGCCCCCCTACGAGCAGTACGTC. Translating gives CAGNQQVPPYEQYV.

The chain links TRBV7-3 to TRBJ1-6; a possible D gene is TRBD1 (5 bases). The CDR3 runs to 15 residues. The germline V and J ends were trimmed by 5 bases and 9 bases, with 17 bases remaining between them. The germline gives CDR1 SGHTA, CDR2 FQGTGA. CDR3 DNA: TGTGCCAGCAGCAATACCGGGACTACGGCTTCACCCCTCCACTTT. Its translation: CASSNTGTTASPLHF. The variable domain in full, completed from reference TRBV7-3 and TRBJ1-6, reads GAGVSQTPSNKVTEKGKYVELRCDPISGHTALYWYRQSLGQGPEFLIYFQGTGAADDSGLPNDRFFAVRPEGSVSTLKIQRTERGDSAVYLCASSNTGTTASPLHFGNGTRLTVT.

CDR3 DNA sequence: TGTGCCAGTAGTATAGTGGGGAGACAGGGGGGAGCCAAAAACATTCAGTACTTC. Translating it yields CASSIVGRQGGAKNIQYF. The rearrangement links TRBV19 to TRBJ2-4; TRBD1 agrees at 9 bases. Losses at the gene ends were 1 base for V and 0 bases for J; bases not matched to a gene: 7. Germline V gives CDR1 LNHDA, CDR2 SQIVND (reference sequence). The CDR3 extends over 18 amino acids.

This chain connects TRBV7-9 to TRBJ2-7; either TRBD1 or TRBD2 may fit D (5 bases each). This CDR3 has 14 residues. Per the germline V gene, CDR1 is SEHNR and CDR2 is FQNEAQ (reference sequence). Trimming left V 1 base short and J 3 bases short, with 10 bases between. The CDR3 sequence is CASSLGGGGYEQYV. CDR3 sequence (DNA): TGTGCCAGCAGCTTAGGTGGTGGGGGCTACGAGCAGTACGTC.

The chain carries TRBV12-5 and TRBJ2-5; D gene unclear. There are 12 residues in the CDR3. Trimming removed 6 bases at V and 7 bases at J, with 12 bases between. In germline, CDR1 is LGHNT, CDR2 FRNRAP. DNA for the CDR3: TGTGCTAGTGGACCTAGAGTGGGGACCCAGTACTTC. It translates to CASGPRVGTQYF.

V and J are TRBV6-5 and TRBJ1-6; possibly TRBD1 for D (5 bases). The V gene lost 0 bases and the J gene lost 13 bases, with 13 bases spanning the gap. Germline lookup yields CDR1 MNHEY and CDR2 SVGAGI. The CDR3 contains 14 residues. The DNA of the CDR3 is TGTGCCAGCAGTTACTCGATAGGGGTTTCGCCCCTCCACTTT. This gives the protein CASSYSIGVSPLHF.

This clone occurred a few times. A much more abundant neighbour one base away suggests this may be a read error. The J gene is TRBJ1-5, the V gene TRBV7-3; no firm D call. Germline V gene data show CDR1 as SGHTA and CDR2 as FQGTGA. The CDR3 spans 13 residues. V was pared by 2 bases and J by 0 bases, with 2 bases between. Here the CDR3 reads CASSLDSNQPQHF. The CDR3 DNA reads TGTGCCAGCAGCTTAGATAGCAATCAGCCCCAGCATTTT.

This sequence joins TRBV6-5 and TRBJ2-5; 10 bases line up with TRBD2. The CDR3 totals 15 residues. Germline-derived CDR1 and CDR2 are MNHEY and SVGAGI. The trim removed 6 bases at V and 0 bases at J, leaving 4 bases unmatched. The CDR3 region has the DNA TGTGCCAGCAGGGCCGGGACTAGCGACCAAGAGACCCAGTACTTC. Protein product: CASRAGTSDQETQYF.

This clone came up once. The rearrangement links TRBV5-1 to TRBJ2-2, with 7 bases lining up with TRBD2. CDR1 SGHRS and CDR2 YFSETQ come from the germline V gene. V shed 7 bases, J shed 0 bases, and the junction held 3 bases outside the gene matches. The CDR3 is 14 residues long. CDR3 amino acids: CASRAGTNTGELFF. The CDR3 DNA reads TGCGCCAGCCGAGCGGGGACGAACACCGGGGAGCTGTTTTTT.

The chain employs TRBV20-1 and TRBJ1-1; D might be TRBD1 (5 bases). The CDR3 spans 13 residues. Looked up from germline, CDR1 is DFQATT and CDR2 is SNEGSKA (reference sequence). Deletions cut 3 bases from V and 8 bases from J, with 16 bases between. Written as DNA, the CDR3 is TGCAGTGCTAGTAATTTGGAGGGGACCGAAGCTTTCTTT. Translated, it gives CSASNLEGTEAFF.

This clone was counted a few times. The chain links TRBV6-6 to TRBJ1-1; D gene uncertain. V was pared by 5 bases and J by 2 bases, with 12 bases between. CDR1 is MNHNY and CDR2 is SVGAGI in the germline V gene (reference sequence). This CDR3 is built from 14 residues. CDR3 in DNA: TGTGCCAGCAGTCCACGGGCAGCAAACACTGAAGCTTTCTTT. It codes for CASSPRAANTEAFF.

V is TRBV10-3 and J is TRBJ1-2; weak D call: TRBD1 (6 bases). The V end lost 2 bases, the J end lost 2 bases, and 6 bases lay between the germline ends. The CDR3 contains 13 residues. Germline V gene sequence: CDR1 ENHRY, CDR2 SYGVKD. Written as DNA, the CDR3 is TGTGCCATCAGTGAGGGACAGAACTATGGCTACACCTTC. Residues: CAISEGQNYGYTF.

The chain links TRBV27 to TRBJ2-3, with 10 bases that match TRBD1. The ends lost 2 bases at V and 5 bases at J; junction bases unmatched: 10. CDR1 MNHEY and CDR2 SMNVEV come from the germline V gene (reference sequence). CDR3 length equals 17 residues. The CDR3 loop is CASSLIRDRGLGDTQYF. In DNA form, the CDR3 reads TGTGCCAGCAGTTTAATACGGGACAGGGGACTGGGAGATACGCAGTATTTT.

The rearrangement uses TRBV5-1 and TRBJ1-3; the D gene is possibly TRBD1 (5 bases). Germline lookup yields CDR1 SGHRS and CDR2 YFSETQ. The CDR3 is 16 amino acids. Trimming shortened V by 3 bases and J by 0 bases, and 13 bases separated the two germline ends. The CDR3 loop reads CASSSQGTFSGNTIYF. The CDR3, as DNA: TGCGCCAGCAGCTCTCAGGGTACTTTCTCTGGAAACACCATATATTTT.

The rearrangement joins TRBV18 to TRBJ1-1; perhaps TRBD1 as D (5 bases). Germline V lookup: CDR1 KGHSH, CDR2 LQKENI. This CDR3 contains 13 residues. Between the trimmed V and J ends, which lost 4 bases and 6 bases, there was a span of 12 bases. The CDR3 here is CASSRDRTSEAFF. CDR3 bases: TGTGCCAGCTCACGTGACAGAACTTCTGAAGCTTTCTTT.